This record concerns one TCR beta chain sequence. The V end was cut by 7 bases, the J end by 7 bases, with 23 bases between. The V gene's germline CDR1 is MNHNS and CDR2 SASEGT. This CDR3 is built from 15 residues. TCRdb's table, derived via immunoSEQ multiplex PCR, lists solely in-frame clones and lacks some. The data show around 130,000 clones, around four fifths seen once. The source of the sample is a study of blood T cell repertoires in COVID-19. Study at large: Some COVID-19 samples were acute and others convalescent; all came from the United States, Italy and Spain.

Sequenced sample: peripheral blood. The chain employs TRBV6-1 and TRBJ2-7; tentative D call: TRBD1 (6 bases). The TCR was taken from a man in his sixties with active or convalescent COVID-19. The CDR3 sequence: CASTPSGTSASEQYF. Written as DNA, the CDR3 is TGTGCCAGCACTCCCTCGGGGACAAGTGCGAGTGAGCAGTACTTC.